These 10 T cell receptor beta chains were sequenced from one sample in a study of neoadjuvant anti-PD-1 for oral cavity cancer. Assay: immunoSEQ multiplex PCR; the TCRdb copy retains only in-frame clones and omits some. The sample lists 15,000 or so clones, about two thirds occurring once. The material sequenced was PBMCs, taken before nivolumab (anti-PD-1) treatment. The receptor set was obtained from a person aged 35-79 years with oral cavity squamous cell carcinoma.

The rearrangement uses TRBV5-6 and TRBJ2-3, with a possible D match to TRBD1 (6 bases). Germline V gives CDR1 SGHDT, CDR2 YYEEEE. The CDR3 spans 11 residues. The V and J ends lost 8 bases and 4 bases respectively, with 8 bases between them. The CDR3 spells CASTGPDTQYF. The CDR3 nucleotides read TGTGCCAGTACAGGGCCAGATACGCAGTATTTT.

The chain employs TRBV6-5 and TRBJ1-4, with D perhaps matching TRBD1 (6 bases). Germline CDR1 is MNHEY and CDR2 is SVGAGI. V was clipped by 6 bases and J by 3 bases, with 11 bases between them. This CDR3 has 14 residues. Written as DNA, the CDR3 is TGTGCCAGCAGATTCGACAGGTCTAATGAAAAACTGTTTTTT. Translating gives CASRFDRSNEKLFF.

J is TRBJ1-5 and V is TRBV10-2; the D gene is possibly TRBD1 (5 bases). Trimming left V 2 bases short and J 2 bases short, with 10 bases between. This CDR3 region has 15 residues. Germline CDR1 WSHSY, CDR2 SAAADI. Here the CDR3 reads CASSEQGGGNQPQHF. The CDR3 DNA reads TGCGCCAGCAGTGAGCAGGGTGGGGGCAATCAGCCCCAGCATTTT.

J is TRBJ2-5 and V is TRBV12-5; 8 nucleotides agree with TRBD2. Germline loops: CDR1 LGHNT, CDR2 FRNRAP. This CDR3 is built from 15 residues. With V trimmed by 6 bases and J by 5 bases, 11 bases remained unmatched. The DNA of the CDR3 is TGTGCTAGTGGGCTTTCCGGGAGCGGGGGTGAGACCCAGTACTTC. It is translated as CASGLSGSGGETQYF.

CDR3 sequence (DNA): TGTGCCAGCACCCCGTGGGGCACAGATACGCAGTATTTT. Its translation: CASTPWGTDTQYF. The chain links TRBV27 to TRBJ2-3; D is unclear. V lost 7 bases and J lost 1, with 9 bases in between. Germline CDR1 is MNHEY and CDR2 is SMNVEV (reference sequence). This CDR3 region has 13 residues.

The chain is built from TRBV6-6 and TRBJ2-3; 11 bases match TRBD1. Germline V gene sequence: CDR1 MNHNY, CDR2 SVGAGI (reference sequence). V shed 8 bases, J shed 3 bases, and the junction held 7 bases outside the gene matches. The CDR3 runs to 15 residues. CDR3 nucleotides: TGTGCCAGCGGATCCGGGACAGGGGGAACAGATACGCAGTATTTT. This sequence encodes CASGSGTGGTDTQYF.

The chain joins TRBV27 to TRBJ2-7, with a weak D call TRBD1 (5 bases). Trimming left V 5 bases short and J 2 bases short, with 10 bases between. This CDR3 has 13 amino acids. Germline values: CDR1 MNHEY, CDR2 SMNVEV (reference sequence). CDR3: CASSLVGPYEQYF. The DNA for the CDR3 is TGTGCCAGCAGTCTAGTGGGGCCCTACGAGCAGTACTTC.

This clone appeared a few times. The rearrangement links TRBV30 to TRBJ1-2, with D possibly being TRBD1 (5 bases). Deletions cut 0 bases from V and 6 bases from J, with 11 bases between. The germline CDR1 and CDR2 sequences are GTSNPN and SVGIG (reference sequence). The CDR3 loop spans 13 amino acids. The CDR3 here is CAWSVGPGDGYTF. The DNA of the CDR3 is TGTGCCTGGAGTGTAGGACCGGGGGATGGCTACACCTTC.

As DNA, the CDR3 is TGTGCCAGCAGCTTAGAGGGGGGTGGTCAGCCCCAGCATTTT. Its translation is CASSLEGGGQPQHF. The rearrangement links TRBV7-8 to TRBJ1-5; TRBD1 might be the D (6 bases). This CDR3 has 14 amino acids. Germline V lookup: CDR1 SGHVS, CDR2 FQNEAQ. The ends were cut back, 1 base at V and 6 bases at J, with 10 bases in the middle.

This clone was detected a few times. This chain uses TRBV2 with TRBJ1-5, with D possibly being TRBD1 (6 bases). With 7 bases removed from V and 0 bases from J, the gap between germline ends came to 13 bases. The germline V gene has CDR1 SNHLY and CDR2 FYNNEI. CDR3 length: 15 residues. The DNA for the CDR3 is TGTGCCAGCACCATGACAGGAGATAGCAATCAGCCCCAGCATTTT. Amino acid sequence: CASTMTGDSNQPQHF.